The 11 T cell receptor beta chains given below trace back to one sample, sequenced in a study of blood T cells in healthy people across ages. Together with a sample-barcoded 5' primer, a J-beta primer mix was included in a second PCR lasting roughly 6 to 12 cycles. TCRdb independently ran MiXCR on the 5' RACE reads; one entry per CDR3 protein. The top ten hold more than 8.5% of the sample, which has some 930,000 distinct CDR3 sequences, 25% to 30% seen once. This sample also belongs to another study, concerning T cells of mothers and their children.

Sequenced: blood. The receptors were sampled from a woman aged 40 to 55 in good health.

The chain employs TRBV12-3 or TRBV12-4 and TRBJ2-5; 9 nucleotides match TRBD2. The CDR3 consists of 17 residues. The CDR3 DNA reads TGTACCAACAGTCCGCGGGTTAGCGGGGGCCCTGGGGAGACCCAGTACTTC. It specifies CTNSPRVSGGPGETQYF.

In this sample, this clonotype turned up many times. The chain uses TRBV28 and TRBJ2-7; TRBD2 is a possible D gene (5 bases). The CDR3 is 13 residues long. V was clipped by 5 bases and J by 2 bases, with 10 bases between them. CDR1 is MDHEN, CDR2 SYDVKM, per germline. The CDR3 sequence is CASSPPRAYEQYF. The CDR3 DNA reads as TGTGCCAGCAGTCCCCCGCGGGCCTACGAGCAGTACTTC.

The rearrangement links TRBV20-1 to TRBJ1-1; TRBD1 agrees at 7 bases. The CDR3 has 14 amino acids. Looked up from germline, CDR1 is DFQATT and CDR2 is SNEGSKA (reference sequence). Trimming at V came to 6 bases and at J to 1 base, leaving 8 bases not matched to a gene. In nucleotides, the CDR3 is TGCAGTGCCGCCCCGGGACAGCCGAACACTGAAGCTTTCTTT. Its protein is CSAAPGQPNTEAFF.

This clonotype was recorded a few times. The chain uses TRBV28 and TRBJ2-3, with TRBD2 identical over 10 bases. The CDR3 consists of 18 residues. J lost 1 base, V lost 8 bases, and 15 bases had no gene match. Germline V CDR1 and CDR2: MDHEN, SYDVKM. The CDR3 sequence is CASGLLAGAPRGTDTQYF. CDR3 DNA: TGTGCCAGCGGACTCCTAGCGGGGGCCCCCCGGGGCACAGATACGCAGTATTTT.

CDR3 in amino acids: CATSASPGQGTDTQYF. As DNA, the CDR3 is TGTGCCACCAGTGCAAGCCCGGGACAGGGGACAGATACGCAGTATTTT. The J gene is TRBJ2-3, the V gene TRBV24-1, with 10 nucleotides matching TRBD1. This CDR3 region has 16 residues. V lost 5 bases to trimming and J lost 3 bases; unmatched junction nucleotides: 7. Germline V gene lookup returns CDR1 KGHDR and CDR2 SFDVKD.

J is TRBJ1-5 and V is TRBV7-8; 7 bases align to TRBD1. J gave up 3 bases and V 0 bases, and 5 bases lay outside the gene matches. CDR1 is SGHVS, CDR2 FQNEAQ, per germline. CDR3 size: 16 residues. CDR3 DNA: TGTGCCAGCAGCTTAGCATATGACAGGGTCAATCAGCCCCAGCATTTT. As protein: CASSLAYDRVNQPQHF.

The V call is TRBV28, the J call TRBJ2-1, with TRBD2 matching 9 bases. This CDR3 comprises 16 residues. Germline assignment: CDR1 MDHEN and CDR2 SYDVKM. Unmatched junction bases numbered 12, after V lost 4 bases and J lost 8 bases. The CDR3 DNA sequence: TGTGCCAGCAGTTCCCCCGGGACTAGCACGAGAGATGAGCAGTTCTTC. Encoded protein: CASSSPGTSTRDEQFF.

The sample holds a few counts of this clonotype. The CDR3 spells CASGVSAYTEAFF. CDR3 DNA: TGTGCTAGTGGGGTTTCGGCGTACACTGAAGCTTTCTTT. The rearrangement joins TRBV12-5 to TRBJ1-1, with D unclear. The germline V gene encodes CDR1 LGHNT and CDR2 FRNRAP. The CDR3 runs 13 residues. Trimming shortened V by 6 bases and J by 3 bases, and 11 bases separated the two germline ends.

This clonotype was seen a few times. The chain carries TRBV9 and TRBJ2-4, with D hard to call. V lost 3 bases and J lost 13, with 23 bases in between. The length of the CDR3 is 15 residues. The germline gives CDR1 SGDLS, CDR2 YYNGEE. The CDR3 sequence: CASSATDRRPNEQYF. The CDR3, as DNA: TGTGCCAGCAGCGCCACGGACCGCAGACCCAATGAGCAGTACTTC.

This clonotype was detected many times. The chain carries TRBV7-2 and TRBJ2-5; D remains ambiguous. Between the trimmed V and J ends, which lost 3 bases and 6 bases, there was a span of 5 bases. The CDR3 has 11 amino acids. CDR1 is SGHTA, CDR2 FQGNSA, per germline. CDR3 sequence reads: CASSLSQTQYF. For the CDR3, the DNA is TGTGCCAGCAGCTTGTCCCAGACCCAGTACTTC.

This chain connects TRBV9 to TRBJ1-3; D not resolved. V was clipped by 0 bases and J by 0 bases, with 7 bases between them. Germline loops: CDR1 SGDLS, CDR2 YYNGEE. The CDR3 has 15 residues. For the CDR3, the DNA is TGTGCCAGCAGCGTAGACAATTACTCTGGAAACACCATATATTTT. Residues: CASSVDNYSGNTIYF.